The rows below give T cell receptor beta chains drawn from one sample of a study of blood T cell repertoires in COVID-19. The data were produced by immunoSEQ multiplex PCR, yet TCRdb's version contains in-frame clones alone and is incomplete. The sample records about 12,000 clones, more than 70% being singletons. The specimen sequenced was peripheral blood. These TCRs come from a human donor in a cohort sampled during active COVID-19. Each CDR3 is given with its conserved first and last residue. Each record gives: V gene, clone size, D gene, J gene, CDR3 DNA, CDR3 protein. A D gene is named only where the DNA matches it firmly. A clone size is listed for some rows: how often the clone was seen (once, few, many), or a class if it is expanded.

TRBV4-2	-	-	TRBJ1-2	TGTGCCAGCAGCCAAGGAGAATCGGCGGGCTATGGCTACACCTTC	CASSQGESAGYGYTF
TRBV5-1	-	-	TRBJ2-1	TGCGCCAGCAGCTTGGACAGCTACAATGAGCAGTTCTTC	CASSLDSYNEQFF
TRBV5-1	-	-	TRBJ2-2	TGCGCCAGCAGCTTGGCTTCTAGTCGCACCGGGGAGCTGTTTTTT	CASSLASSRTGELFF
TRBV7-2	-	-	TRBJ1-1	TGTGCCAGCAGCTTAAATCCGGGAGGGGAAGCTGAAGCTTTCTTT	CASSLNPGGEAEAFF
TRBV15	-	TRBD1	TRBJ2-7	TGTGCCACCAGCACCAGGGTGACAGGGAACGAGCAGTACTTC	CATSTRVTGNEQYF
TRBV30	-	-	TRBJ1-2	TGTGCCTGGAGTGCGGCGCAGGGCCGGGGCTACACCTTC	CAWSAAQGRGYTF
TRBV2	-	-	TRBJ2-7	TGTGCCAGCACCTTGGCGGGGCAGCGTTACGAGCAGTACTTC	CASTLAGQRYEQYF
TRBV9	-	-	TRBJ2-1	TGTGCCAGCAGCGTAGCAGGGAGGTACAATGAGCAGTTCTTC	CASSVAGRYNEQFF
TRBV5-6	-	TRBD1	TRBJ2-1	TGTGCCAGCAGCGGAGGACAGGGCCTGTACGATGAGCAGTTCTTC	CASSGGQGLYDEQFF
TRBV5-8	few	TRBD2	TRBJ2-7	TGTGCCAGCAGCGCAGGACTAGTTGGGTATGCCTACGAGCAGTACTTC	CASSAGLVGYAYEQYF
TRBV19	-	TRBD2	TRBJ2-7	TGTGCCAGTAGTTCGGGGGGAGACTCTTCTCGGGGCTACGAGCAGTACTTC	CASSSGGDSSRGYEQYF
TRBV2	-	-	TRBJ1-5	TGTGCCAGCAGTGATGGAGGACTTAGCAATCAGCCCCAGCATTTT	CASSDGGLSNQPQHF
TRBV4-1	-	TRBD2	TRBJ2-3	TGCGCCAGCAGCCAAGTTCTAGCGGGAGGGAGTACAGATACGCAGTATTTT	CASSQVLAGGSTDTQYF
TRBV6-6	few	-	TRBJ2-6	TGTGCCAGCAGTCCAGACAGGAGTGTTACTGGGGCCAACGTCCTGACTTTC	CASSPDRSVTGANVLTF
TRBV11-2	-	-	TRBJ2-5	TGTGCCAGCAGCTTTTCCAGCGGGACACGGGAGACCCAGTACTTC	CASSFSSGTRETQYF
TRBV29-1	-	-	TRBJ1-1	TGCAGCGTTCGGAGCCTTCAGGGTGTGAACACTGAAGCTTTCTTT	CSVRSLQGVNTEAFF
TRBV3-1/TRBV3-2	-	TRBD1	TRBJ1-5	TGTGCCAGCAGCCAGCAGGGGGGTCAGCCCCAGCATTTT	CASSQQGGQPQHF
TRBV4-2	-	-	TRBJ2-1	TGTGCCAGCAGCCAAGCTGAACAGGCGATTTACAATGAGCAGTTCTTC	CASSQAEQAIYNEQFF
TRBV6-5	-	-	TRBJ2-7	TGTGCCAGCGGAGAACAGGGATACTCCTACGAGCAGTACTTC	CASGEQGYSYEQYF
TRBV10-1	few	-	TRBJ2-2	TGCGCCAGCAGTCCCTCACTTATCGGGGAGCTGTTTTTT	CASSPSLIGELFF
TRBV3-1/TRBV3-2	-	TRBD1	TRBJ1-1	TGTGCCAGCAGCCAAGGAAAGGATTTGACAGGGCCCTCTACTGAAGCTTTCTTT	CASSQGKDLTGPSTEAFF
TRBV6-1	-	-	TRBJ1-5	TGTGCCAGCAGTGAACGGGATAGCAATCAGCCCCAGCATTTT	CASSERDSNQPQHF
TRBV10-1	-	-	TRBJ2-2	TGCGCCAGCAGTATTGGACAGAACACCGGGGAGCTGTTTTTT	CASSIGQNTGELFF
TRBV10-1	-	-	TRBJ2-1	TGCGCCAGCAGTGAGGGCAGGGTGCTTACACCTCACGCGGTCCCGAATGAGCAGTTCTTC	CASSEGRVLTPHAVPNEQFF
TRBV7-2	-	-	TRBJ1-2	TGTGCCAGCAGCTCGCCCAAGGGGGTGAGTTCTAACTATGGCTACACCTTC	CASSSPKGVSSNYGYTF
TRBV7-8	-	TRBD2	TRBJ2-2	TGTGCCAGCAGCGTAACGGCGGGGGGGGCAAACACCGGGGAGCTGTTTTTT	CASSVTAGGANTGELFF
TRBV6-2/TRBV6-3	-	TRBD1	TRBJ2-1	TGTGCCAGCAGTTACTCGTTCGGACAGGGGGCAAATGAGCAGTTCTTC	CASSYSFGQGANEQFF
TRBV7-2	-	TRBD2	TRBJ2-1	TGTGCCAGCAGCTTCGAGACTAGCGGAACAGGTGAGCAGTTCTTC	CASSFETSGTGEQFF
TRBV30	-	TRBD1	TRBJ1-4	TGTGCCTGGAGCCCCGGGACAGGGTGGGAAAAACTGTTTTTT	CAWSPGTGWEKLFF
TRBV30	-	-	TRBJ2-3	TGTGCCTGGAGTGTACAGTTCGGCAGGGAAGATACGCAGTATTTT	CAWSVQFGREDTQYF
TRBV6-5	-	-	TRBJ1-2	TGTGCCAGCAGCCCGGGGTTGGTAGTGGGCTACACCTTC	CASSPGLVVGYTF
TRBV3-1/TRBV3-2	-	TRBD2	TRBJ2-1	TGTGCCAGCAGCCAAGATCGAATAGAGCGGGAGCGGGATGAGCAGTTCTTC	CASSQDRIERERDEQFF
TRBV5-1	-	-	TRBJ2-7	TGCGCCAGCAGCGGCGGGACTCTTGTGGAGCAGTACTTC	CASSGGTLVEQYF
TRBV6-5	-	-	TRBJ2-3	TGTGCCAGCAGTTACTCGGGGGCCCAAACAGATACGCAGTATTTT	CASSYSGAQTDTQYF
TRBV6-2/TRBV6-3	-	TRBD1	TRBJ1-2	TGTGCCAGCAGTCACCTAGGACAGGGGGCTAACTATGGCTACACCTTC	CASSHLGQGANYGYTF
TRBV11-2	-	-	TRBJ2-7	TGTGCCAGCAGCTTAGTTCAGACAGAGCAGTACTTC	CASSLVQTEQYF
TRBV6-6	few	TRBD1	TRBJ1-2	TGTGCCAGCAGGGGAACAGGGGAAGTATATGGCTACACCTTC	CASRGTGEVYGYTF
TRBV18	-	-	TRBJ2-1	TGTGCCAGCTCACCTGAATCCGGGAGTAGGTACAATGAGCAGTTCTTC	CASSPESGSRYNEQFF
TRBV24-1	-	TRBD2	TRBJ2-1	TGTGCCACCAGTGATTTGGTAGGGCTAGCGGACTACAATGAGCAGTTCTTC	CATSDLVGLADYNEQFF
TRBV7-2	-	-	TRBJ2-2	TGTGCCAGCAGTTCTAGTCTTGGAGCCGGGGAGCTGTTTTTT	CASSSSLGAGELFF
TRBV6-6	few	-	TRBJ2-5	TGTGCCAGCAGTTACCCATCGGGGACCCAGTACTTC	CASSYPSGTQYF
TRBV29-1	-	TRBD2	TRBJ2-1	TGCAGCGTTGAAGGAGCGGGAGTTTTTTACTCCTACAATGAGCAGTTCTTC	CSVEGAGVFYSYNEQFF
TRBV5-1	-	-	TRBJ2-7	TGCGCCAGCAGCTTGTGGTGGGAGCCCTCCTACGAGCAGTACTTC	CASSLWWEPSYEQYF
TRBV2	-	-	TRBJ1-5	TGTGCCAGCAGATCGACAGGCAATCAGCCCCAGCATTTT	CASRSTGNQPQHF
TRBV6-6	-	-	TRBJ2-7	TGTGCCAGCAGACGTAGACAGAAGTTCTCCTACGAGCAGTACTTC	CASRRRQKFSYEQYF
TRBV11-2	once	TRBD1	TRBJ2-7	TGTGCCAGCAGCATCCACCAGGGGGCGCTTGAGTACTTC	CASSIHQGALEYF
TRBV20-1	-	-	TRBJ2-1	TGCAGTGCCCCGGTCGCAGAGCAGTTCTTC	CSAPVAEQFF
TRBV6-5	-	-	TRBJ1-5	TGTGCCAGCAGTTACGTGCGGGGGGGAGATCAGCCCCAGCATTTT	CASSYVRGGDQPQHF
TRBV13	few	TRBD1	TRBJ2-2	TGTGCCAGCAGCTTCAACAGGGGGCGAGGCGGGGAGCTGTTTTTT	CASSFNRGRGGELFF
TRBV7-8	-	-	TRBJ2-5	TGTGCCAGCAGCTTAGCGGGCGGGCATGGGGAGACCCAGTACTTC	CASSLAGGHGETQYF
TRBV6-6	-	TRBD1	TRBJ2-7	TGTGCCAGCAGACCGGGGACAGGGGGCTTTTACGAGCAGTACTTC	CASRPGTGGFYEQYF
TRBV6-6	-	-	TRBJ2-1	TGTGCCAGCAGTCCCAGGAACAATGAGCAGTTCTTC	CASSPRNNEQFF
TRBV2	-	-	TRBJ2-2	TGTGCCAGTGCGAAGCAGAGGACCGGGGAGCTGTTTTTT	CASAKQRTGELFF
TRBV10-3	few	-	TRBJ2-1	TGTGCCATCAGTGAACGACAGTCCAACTCCTACAATGAGCAGTTCTTC	CAISERQSNSYNEQFF
TRBV5-1	once	-	TRBJ1-1	TGCGCCAGCAGCTTGTTATCCCAGTCAACTGAAGCTTTCTTT	CASSLLSQSTEAFF
TRBV4-3	-	-	TRBJ1-2	TGCGCCAGCAGCCAAGATATTCGGGCAGGGTCTTACACCTTC	CASSQDIRAGSYTF
TRBV19	-	TRBD2	TRBJ2-1	TGTGCCAGTAGCGATCGTAGCGGGAGGGAGAATGAGCAGTTCTTC	CASSDRSGRENEQFF
TRBV4-2	-	TRBD1	TRBJ1-2	TGTGCCAGCAGCCAAGCGGGAGACAGGGCAAAGGGCTACACCTTC	CASSQAGDRAKGYTF
TRBV30	-	TRBD1	TRBJ2-3	TGTGCCTGGAGCGGACAGGTCGAGTACACAGATACGCAGTATTTT	CAWSGQVEYTDTQYF
TRBV11-2	-	-	TRBJ2-7	TGTGCCAGCAGCTTAACAGACCAGCCCTACGAGCAGTACTTC	CASSLTDQPYEQYF